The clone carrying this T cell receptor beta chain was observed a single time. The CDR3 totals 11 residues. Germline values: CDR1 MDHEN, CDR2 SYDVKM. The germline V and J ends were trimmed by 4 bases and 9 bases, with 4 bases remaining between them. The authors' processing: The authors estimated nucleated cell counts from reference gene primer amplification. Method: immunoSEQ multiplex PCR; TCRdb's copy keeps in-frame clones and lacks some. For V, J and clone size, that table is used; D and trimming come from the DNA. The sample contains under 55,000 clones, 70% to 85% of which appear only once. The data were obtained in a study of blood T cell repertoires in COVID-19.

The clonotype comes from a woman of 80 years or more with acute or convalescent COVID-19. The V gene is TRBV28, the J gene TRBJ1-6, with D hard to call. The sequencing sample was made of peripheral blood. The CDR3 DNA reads TGTGCCAGCAGTTACGGTTCACCCCTCCACTTT. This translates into CASSYGSPLHF.